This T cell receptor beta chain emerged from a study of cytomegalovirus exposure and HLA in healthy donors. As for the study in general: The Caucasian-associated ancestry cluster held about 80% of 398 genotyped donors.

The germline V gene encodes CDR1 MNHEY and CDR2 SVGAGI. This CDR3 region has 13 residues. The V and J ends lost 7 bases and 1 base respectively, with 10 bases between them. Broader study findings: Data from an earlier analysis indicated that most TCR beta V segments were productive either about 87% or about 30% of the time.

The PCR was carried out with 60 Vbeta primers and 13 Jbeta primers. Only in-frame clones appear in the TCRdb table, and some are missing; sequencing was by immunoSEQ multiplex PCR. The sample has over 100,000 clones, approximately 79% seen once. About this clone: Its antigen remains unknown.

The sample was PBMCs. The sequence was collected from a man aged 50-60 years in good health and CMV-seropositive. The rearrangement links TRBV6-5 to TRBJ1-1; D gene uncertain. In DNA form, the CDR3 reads TGTGCCAGCAAGCGGTGGGAGAACACTGAAGCTTTCTTT. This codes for CASKRWENTEAFF.